A selection of T cell receptor beta chains follows, all from one sample in a study of blood T cell repertoires in COVID-19. TCRdb's copy holds only in-frame clones and misses some; the assay was immunoSEQ multiplex PCR. The data contain under 350,000 clones, roughly 89% of them singletons. Sequenced sample: peripheral blood. Receptors were obtained from a middle-aged man with acute or convalescent COVID-19. CDR3s include the opening cysteine and the closing phenylalanine or tryptophan. D genes are given only for firm matches. Not all rows give a size; the values are once, few, many and, for expanded clones, a class.

J	size	V	D	DNA	CDR3
TRBJ2-5	NA	TRBV5-1	NA	TGCGCCAGCAGCTTGGCCGGGACACCGCAAGAGACCCAGTACTTC	CASSLAGTPQETQYF
TRBJ1-5	once	TRBV24-1	NA	TGTGCCACCAGTGATTCCCATGGAGCGGGATACAATCAGCCCCAGCATTTT	CATSDSHGAGYNQPQHF
TRBJ1-2	NA	TRBV5-4	TRBD1	TGTGCCAGCAGCCCGGGACAGGGGGCCAAGTATGGCTACACCTTC	CASSPGQGAKYGYTF
TRBJ1-6	few	TRBV18	TRBD1	TGTGCCAGCTCACTCCACGGACAGGGCAATAATTCACCCCTCCACTTT	CASSLHGQGNNSPLHF
TRBJ2-7	NA	TRBV18	TRBD1	TGTGCCAGCTCTTCGGGACAGGGGTTGACCTACGAGCAGTACTTC	CASSSGQGLTYEQYF
TRBJ1-5	NA	TRBV7-2	NA	TGTGCCAGCAGCCCCGAGGCAGGGCAGCCCCAGCATTTT	CASSPEAGQPQHF
TRBJ2-1	NA	TRBV27	TRBD1	TGTGCCTCCAGAGGGACAGGGGTCTACAATGAGCAGTTCTTC	CASRGTGVYNEQFF
TRBJ1-1	NA	TRBV29-1	TRBD1	TGCAGCGCTTTCGGACAGGGCCCGGCTGAAGCTTTCTTT	CSAFGQGPAEAFF
TRBJ2-3	NA	TRBV10-1	TRBD1	TGCGCCAGCAGTGAAAGGGACAGGGAGGGAGATACGCAGTATTTT	CASSERDREGDTQYF
TRBJ2-7	NA	TRBV6-1	TRBD1	TGTGCCAGCAGTGAAACAGGGGGCCCTTTCTACGAGCAGTACTTC	CASSETGGPFYEQYF
TRBJ2-1	NA	TRBV5-4	TRBD2	TGTGCCAGCAGCTTGGATTTGCTAGCGGGGGGGGATGAGCAGTTCTTC	CASSLDLLAGGDEQFF
TRBJ1-1	NA	TRBV27	NA	TGTGCCAGCAGTTCTCCAGGGAGGGGAACTGAAGCTTTCTTT	CASSSPGRGTEAFF
TRBJ1-6	once	TRBV5-5	TRBD1	TGTGCCAGCAGCCTTCAGGACAGGTATAATTCACCCCTCCACTTT	CASSLQDRYNSPLHF
TRBJ1-5	few	TRBV9	NA	TGTGCCAGCAGCCAAATTACGGACGGGATTAAGAATCAGCCCCAGCATTTT	CASSQITDGIKNQPQHF
TRBJ2-3	NA	TRBV2	TRBD2	TGTGCCAGCAGTGGGCCAGCGGGGGGTTTCGGGGATACGCAGTATTTT	CASSGPAGGFGDTQYF